This is a list of T cell receptor beta chains from one sample in a study of a mutant IDH1 vaccine in newly diagnosed glioma. Clones were read by immunoSEQ multiplex PCR, and TCRdb kept only the in-frame ones, dropping some. This sample yields about 58,000 clones, of which 80% to 90% are seen a single time; 4.5% to 6% belongs to the top ten. The antigens these receptors bind are not known. This sample comprised PBMCs, obtained from a glioma patient whose treatment included an IDH1 peptide vaccine. Receptors originate from a man aged 40-49 years with glioma. The CDR3 runs from the conserved cysteine through the conserved F or W. D genes are given only for firm matches. Some rows have no size entry. The others give once, few or many, or a class for an expanded clone.

TRBJ2-2 | NA | TRBD1 | TRBV14 | CASSQNRGQGELFF | TGTGCCAGCAGCCAAAACAGGGGGCAAGGGGAGCTGTTTTTT
TRBJ2-1 | NA | NA | TRBV5-4 | CASSLVPSGPGSHNEQFF | TGTGCCAGCAGCTTGGTCCCCTCCGGCCCGGGGTCGCACAATGAGCAGTTCTTC
TRBJ2-7 | NA | TRBD2 | TRBV7-2 | CASSYKREHEQYF | TGTGCCAGCAGCTACAAGCGGGAACACGAGCAGTACTTC
TRBJ1-6 | NA | NA | TRBV6-6 | CASSFTPYNSPLHF | TGTGCCAGCAGTTTTACCCCCTATAATTCACCCCTCCACTTT
TRBJ1-1 | few | NA | TRBV7-2 | CASSLDFGAFF | TGTGCCAGCAGCTTAGATTTCGGAGCTTTCTTT
TRBJ2-1 | NA | NA | TRBV2 | CASSGGIISYNEQFF | TGTGCCAGCAGTGGCGGGATAATCTCCTACAATGAGCAGTTCTTC
TRBJ2-5 | NA | TRBD2 | TRBV7-8 | CASSLVGGDQETQYF | TGTGCCAGCAGCTTGGTCGGGGGGGATCAAGAGACCCAGTACTTC
TRBJ1-2 | once | NA | TRBV29-1 | CSVEPWRVAGYTF | TGCAGCGTTGAGCCCTGGAGGGTAGCAGGCTACACCTTC
TRBJ2-7 | once | NA | TRBV6-5 | CASSRSVTYEQYF | TGTGCCAGCAGCCGAAGTGTGACCTACGAGCAGTACTTC
TRBJ1-2 | once | TRBD1 | TRBV15 | CATSRTDRGHYGYTF | TGTGCCACCAGCAGGACGGACAGGGGGCACTATGGCTACACCTTC
TRBJ1-2 | NA | NA | TRBV5-1 | CASSLYPQGSGHGYTF | TGCGCCAGCAGCCTGTATCCGCAGGGATCTGGTCATGGCTACACCTTC
TRBJ2-3 | NA | NA | TRBV27 | CASSLMPHQASGTSTDTQYF | TGTGCCAGCAGTTTAATGCCGCATCAGGCATCCGGGACTAGCACAGATACGCAGTATTTT
TRBJ1-5 | NA | NA | TRBV7-2 | CASSDDANSNQPQHF | TGTGCCAGCAGCGACGATGCTAATAGCAATCAGCCCCAGCATTTT
TRBJ2-3 | NA | TRBD1 | TRBV5-1 | CASKGQVLTDTQYF | TGCGCCAGCAAGGGACAGGTCCTCACAGATACGCAGTATTTT
TRBJ2-5 | NA | NA | TRBV19 | CASSTAGSETQYF | TGTGCCAGTAGTACCGCAGGGTCAGAGACCCAGTACTTC
TRBJ1-1 | NA | NA | TRBV7-8 | CASSSGRNTEAFF | TGTGCCAGCAGCTCAGGACGGAACACTGAAGCTTTCTTT
TRBJ2-1 | NA | TRBD2 | TRBV2 | CASSLSGGVSYNEQFF | TGTGCCAGCAGTTTAAGCGGGGGGGTCTCCTACAATGAGCAGTTCTTC
TRBJ2-7 | few | NA | TRBV27 | CASSLFSGKGGYEQYF | TGTGCCAGCAGTTTATTCTCCGGGAAAGGGGGCTACGAGCAGTACTTC
TRBJ1-4 | NA | NA | TRBV30 | CAWRDSYNEKLFF | TGTGCCTGGAGGGACAGTTATAATGAAAAACTGTTTTTT
TRBJ1-1 | NA | NA | TRBV6-5 | CASSYSWKGLNTEAFF | TGTGCCAGCAGTTACTCGTGGAAGGGTCTGAACACTGAAGCTTTCTTT
TRBJ2-6 | NA | NA | TRBV28 | CASSLSSSGANVLTF | TGTGCCAGCAGTTTGTCTTCCTCTGGGGCCAACGTCCTGACTTTC
TRBJ2-7 | NA | TRBD1 | TRBV7-9 | CASSLNLHGDRDLYEQYF | TGTGCCAGCAGCCTCAACCTCCATGGGGACAGGGACCTCTACGAGCAGTACTTC
TRBJ1-1 | once | TRBD1 | TRBV5-4 | CASSLDRGPTWNTEAFF | TGTGCCAGCAGCTTGGACAGGGGCCCAACCTGGAACACTGAAGCTTTCTTT
TRBJ2-5 | NA | TRBD2 | TRBV4-1 | CASSQKAGGEETQYF | TGCGCCAGCAGCCAAAAGGCGGGGGGGGAAGAGACCCAGTACTTC
TRBJ1-2 | NA | NA | TRBV28 | CASREGRTNYGYTF | TGTGCCAGCAGAGAGGGAAGGACTAACTATGGCTACACCTTC
TRBJ1-4 | NA | NA | TRBV10-3 | CAIRATATNEKLFF | TGTGCCATCAGAGCAACTGCAACTAATGAAAAACTGTTTTTT
TRBJ2-7 | NA | NA | TRBV19 | CASSVDRYYEQYF | TGTGCCAGTAGTGTTGACAGATACTACGAGCAGTACTTC
TRBJ2-7 | NA | TRBD1 | TRBV11-2 | CASSVLDRYPYEQYF | TGTGCCAGCAGCGTACTGGACAGGTACCCCTACGAGCAGTACTTC
TRBJ2-1 | NA | TRBD2 | TRBV6-5 | CASSYERGGRGEQFF | TGTGCCAGCAGTTACGAGCGGGGGGGCCGAGGTGAGCAGTTCTTC
TRBJ1-2 | NA | NA | TRBV5-8 | CARLTGTGNIGYTF | TGTGCCAGGCTGACCGGGACCGGAAACATCGGCTACACCTTC
TRBJ2-7 | NA | TRBD2 | TRBV6-1 | CASSLRSRGGWEQYF | TGTGCCAGCAGCCTCAGATCCCGGGGGGGTTGGGAGCAGTACTTC
TRBJ2-7 | NA | TRBD1 | TRBV19 | CASSTPGQGISYEQYF | TGTGCCAGTAGTACTCCGGGACAGGGGATCTCCTACGAGCAGTACTTC
TRBJ1-5 | medium-sized | NA | TRBV4-3 | CASSQDRGWPQHF | TGCGCCAGCAGCCAGGACCGGGGCTGGCCCCAGCATTTT
TRBJ1-5 | NA | NA | TRBV6-6 | CASSYESNQPQHF | TGTGCCAGCAGTTACGAAAGCAATCAGCCCCAGCATTTT
TRBJ2-7 | NA | NA | TRBV7-2 | CASSLVGQSTYEQYF | TGTGCCAGCAGCCTCGTAGGACAGTCAACCTACGAGCAGTACTTC
TRBJ2-7 | NA | NA | TRBV7-2 | CASSPSPVEQYF | TGTGCCAGCAGCCCCAGCCCTGTCGAGCAGTACTTC
TRBJ2-2 | NA | NA | TRBV25-1 | CASSDRQGFSGAGELFF | TGTGCCAGCAGTGATCGTCAGGGGTTCTCCGGCGCCGGGGAGCTGTTTTTT
TRBJ1-5 | NA | NA | TRBV19 | CASSIPAGRNQPQHF | TGTGCCAGTAGTATCCCGGCGGGAAGAAATCAGCCCCAGCATTTT
TRBJ2-5 | NA | TRBD2 | TRBV29-1 | CSVDAGGETQYF | TGCAGCGTTGATGCCGGGGGGGAGACCCAGTACTTC
TRBJ2-2 | NA | TRBD2 | TRBV18 | CASSPLGLANTGELFF | TGTGCCAGCTCACCGCTGGGACTAGCTAACACCGGGGAGCTGTTTTTT